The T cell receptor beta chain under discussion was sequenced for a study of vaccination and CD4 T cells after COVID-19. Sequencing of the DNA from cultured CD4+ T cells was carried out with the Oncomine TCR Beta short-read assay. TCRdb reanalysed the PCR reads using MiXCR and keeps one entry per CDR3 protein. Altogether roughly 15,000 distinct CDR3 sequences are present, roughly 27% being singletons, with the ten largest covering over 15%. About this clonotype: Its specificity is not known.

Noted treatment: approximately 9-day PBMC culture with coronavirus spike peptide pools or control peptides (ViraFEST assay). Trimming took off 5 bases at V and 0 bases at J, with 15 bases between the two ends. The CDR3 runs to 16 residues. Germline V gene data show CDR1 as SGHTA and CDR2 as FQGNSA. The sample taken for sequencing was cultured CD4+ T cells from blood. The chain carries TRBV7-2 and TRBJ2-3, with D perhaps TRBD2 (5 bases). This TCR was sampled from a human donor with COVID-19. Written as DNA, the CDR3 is TGTGCCAGCAGCCAGCAACTAGGGCCTAGCACAGATACGCAGTATTTT. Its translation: CASSQQLGPSTDTQYF.